This T cell receptor (beta chain) was profiled in a study of CD8 T cells in ankylosing spondylitis. In regard to this clonotype: A junction end diverges from the germline sequence, so it may reflect a read error.

TCR beta libraries were made by quantitative 5'-RACE with molecular barcodes. TCRdb reanalysed the 5' RACE reads using MiXCR and keeps one entry per CDR3 protein. The sample consists of around 280,000 distinct CDR3 sequences, about 20% of them appearing once. The germline V gene encodes CDR1 SGHDT and CDR2 YYEEEE. CDR3 length equals 12 residues. The sequence was obtained from a male donor with ankylosing spondylitis or in good health (not recorded which). The sequenced material came from blood, either unsorted or a sorted T cell fraction (not recorded which). The chain is built from TRBV5-6 and TRBJ2-5; D is possibly TRBD1 or TRBD2 (5 bases each). This chain's CDR3 is CAGSLGVETQYF. CDR3 coding DNA: TGTGCCGGCAGCTTGGGGGTCGAGACCCAGTACTTC. Together with reference TRBV5-6 and TRBJ2-5, the CDR3 gives the full variable domain: DAGVTQSPTHLIKTRGQQVTLRCSPKSGHDTVSWYQQALGQGPQFIFQYYEEEERQRGNFPDRFSGHQFPNYSSELNVNALLLGDSALYLCAGSLGVETQYFGPGTRLLVL.